The T cell receptor (beta chain) described here comes from a study of T cell repertoires in cytomegalovirus infection. Study overall: An indication of both CMV infection and matching HLA type came from public TCR beta signatures. Study conclusions and caveats: The study identified carriers of CMV plus the relevant HLA from cumulative public TCR beta family frequency. CMV-specific TCR beta clonotypes restricted by HLA-C were the ones dominating the ex vivo response.

V was shortened by 6 bases and J by 4 bases, with 16 bases between the two germline ends. From germline, CDR1 is LNHDA and CDR2 SQIVND (reference sequence). The CDR3 sequence is 15 residues long. Note on this clonotype: The antigen remains undetermined.

TCRdb independently ran MiXCR on the reads; one entry per CDR3 protein. Of fewer than 550,000 distinct CDR3 sequences listed, about 15% are singletons. Sample: CD8+ T cells from PBMCs. This clonotype originated in a human donor in good health (CMV status not recorded). Some clones in this sample may be carry-over from other donors' samples. The chain is built from TRBV19 and TRBJ1-3; D not resolved. The CDR3 DNA sequence: TGTGCCAGTAGCGGAGAGGTTCTGTGGGGAAACACCATATATTTT. This encodes CASSGEVLWGNTIYF. Full variable domain (outside the CDR3, taken from reference TRBV19 and TRBJ1-3): DGGITQSPKYLFRKEGQNVTLSCEQNLNHDAMYWYRQDPGQGLRLIYYSQIVNDFQKGDIAEGYSVSREKKESFPLTVTSAQKNPTAFYLCASSGEVLWGNTIYFGEGSWLTVV.